These 2 T cell receptor beta chains were sequenced from one sample in a study of CD8+ T cells in alopecia areata. Described treatment: oral pan-JAK inhibitor, 5-10 mg twice daily. It was cDNA, reverse transcribed from extracted RNA, that served as the sequencing template. Clones were sequenced by immunoSEQ multiplex PCR, and TCRdb holds only the in-frame ones, with some missing. This sample yields roughly 190,000 clones, of which 55% to 70% are seen a single time; approximately 3.4% belongs to the top ten. Sample: CD4+ T cells sorted from blood, taken at week 4, from a patient treated with tofacitinib. These TCRs come from a human donor with alopecia areata.

As concerns this clone: The same CDR3 is also encoded by other DNA sequences in this sample. CDR3 amino acids: CSGGQSNTEAFF. Written as DNA, the CDR3 is TGCAGCGGGGGACAGTCGAACACTGAAGCTTTCTTT. The chain is built from TRBV29-1 and TRBJ1-1; 7 bases are a match to TRBD1. The CDR3 spans 12 residues. From germline, CDR1 is SQVTM and CDR2 ANQGSEA. The ends lost 7 bases at V and 1 base at J; junction bases unmatched: 3.

This clone turned up a few times. The chain couples TRBV5-6 to TRBJ2-1, with 7 nucleotides matching TRBD1. With V trimmed by 2 bases and J by 2 bases, 10 bases remained unmatched. Per germline, CDR1 SGHDT and CDR2 YYEEEE. The CDR3 extends over 17 amino acids. For the CDR3, the DNA is TGTGCCAGCAGCTTCCTCCCGACGGGACAGACCTACAATGAGCAGTTCTTC. It is translated as CASSFLPTGQTYNEQFF.